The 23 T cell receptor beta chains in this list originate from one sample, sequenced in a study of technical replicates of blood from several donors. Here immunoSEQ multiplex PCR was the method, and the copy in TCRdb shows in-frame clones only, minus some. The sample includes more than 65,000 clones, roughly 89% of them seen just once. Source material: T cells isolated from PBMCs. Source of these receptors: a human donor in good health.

The CDR3 region is CASSVVGDTVNTEAFF. CDR3 bases: TGTGCCAGCAGCGTAGTGGGGGACACTGTAAACACTGAAGCTTTCTTT. The genes are TRBV9 and TRBJ1-1; weak D call: TRBD1 (6 bases). CDR1 is SGDLS and CDR2 is YYNGEE in the germline V gene. V shed 0 bases and J shed 2 bases, with 14 bases lying between them. There are 16 residues in the CDR3.

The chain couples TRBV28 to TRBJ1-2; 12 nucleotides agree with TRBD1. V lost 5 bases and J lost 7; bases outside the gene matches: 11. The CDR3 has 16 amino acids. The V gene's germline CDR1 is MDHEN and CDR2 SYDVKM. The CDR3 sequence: CASSRLRGQGAFGYTF. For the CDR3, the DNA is TGTGCCAGCAGTCGACTGAGGGGACAGGGGGCTTTTGGCTACACCTTC.

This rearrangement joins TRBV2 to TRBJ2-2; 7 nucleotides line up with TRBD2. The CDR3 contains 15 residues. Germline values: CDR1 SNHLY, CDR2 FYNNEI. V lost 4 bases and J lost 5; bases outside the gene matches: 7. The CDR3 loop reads CASSGGGSLTGELFF. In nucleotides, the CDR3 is TGTGCCAGCAGTGGGGGGGGTTCGCTTACCGGGGAGCTGTTTTTT.

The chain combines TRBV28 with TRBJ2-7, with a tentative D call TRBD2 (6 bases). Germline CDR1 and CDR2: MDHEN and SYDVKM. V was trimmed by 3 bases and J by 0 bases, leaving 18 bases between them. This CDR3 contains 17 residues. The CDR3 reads CASSFTLSGDLSYEQYF. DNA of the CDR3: TGTGCCAGCAGTTTCACCCTCTCGGGGGACCTCTCCTACGAGCAGTACTTC. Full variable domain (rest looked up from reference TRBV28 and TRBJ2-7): DVKVTQSSRYLVKRTGEKVFLECVQDMDHENMFWYRQDPGLGLRLIYFSYDVKMKEKGDIPEGYSVSREKKERFSLILESASTNQTSMYLCASSFTLSGDLSYEQYFGPGTRLTVT.

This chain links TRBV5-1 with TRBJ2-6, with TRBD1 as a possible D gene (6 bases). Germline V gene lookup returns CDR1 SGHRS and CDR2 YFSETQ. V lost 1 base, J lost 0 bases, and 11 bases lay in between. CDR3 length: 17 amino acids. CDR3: CASSLPGTPSGANVLTF. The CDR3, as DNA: TGCGCCAGCAGCTTGCCCGGGACACCCTCTGGGGCCAACGTCCTGACTTTC.

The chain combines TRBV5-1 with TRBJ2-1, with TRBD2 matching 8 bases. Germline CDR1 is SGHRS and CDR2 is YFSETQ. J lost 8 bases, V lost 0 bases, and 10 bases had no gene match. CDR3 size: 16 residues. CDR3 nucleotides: TGCGCCAGCAGCTTGGTGGCTAGCGGGTTAATCGATGAGCAGTTCTTC. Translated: CASSLVASGLIDEQFF.

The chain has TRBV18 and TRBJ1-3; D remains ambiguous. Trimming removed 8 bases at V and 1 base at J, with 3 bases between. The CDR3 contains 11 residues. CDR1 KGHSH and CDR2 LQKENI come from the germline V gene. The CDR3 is CASPSGNTIYF. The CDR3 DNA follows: TGTGCCAGCCCTTCTGGAAACACCATATATTTT.

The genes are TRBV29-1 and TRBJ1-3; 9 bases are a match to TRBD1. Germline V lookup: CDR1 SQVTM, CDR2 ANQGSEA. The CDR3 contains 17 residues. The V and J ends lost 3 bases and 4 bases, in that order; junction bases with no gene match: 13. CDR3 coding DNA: TGCAGCGTTGATAAGGGTGGGACAGGGATTCCAGGAAACACCATATATTTT. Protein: CSVDKGGTGIPGNTIYF. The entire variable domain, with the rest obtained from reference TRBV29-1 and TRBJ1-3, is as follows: SAVISQKPSRDICQRGTSLTIQCQVDSQVTMMFWYRQQPGQSLTLIATANQGSEATYESGFVIDKFPISRPNLTFSTLTVSNMSPEDSSIYLCSVDKGGTGIPGNTIYFGEGSWLTVV.

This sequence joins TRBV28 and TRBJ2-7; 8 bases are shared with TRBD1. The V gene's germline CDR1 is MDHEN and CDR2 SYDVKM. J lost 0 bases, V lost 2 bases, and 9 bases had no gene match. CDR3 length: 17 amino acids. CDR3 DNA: TGTGCCAGCAGTTTAGCATGGACAGGGAGAAGCTCCTACGAGCAGTACTTC. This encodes CASSLAWTGRSSYEQYF.

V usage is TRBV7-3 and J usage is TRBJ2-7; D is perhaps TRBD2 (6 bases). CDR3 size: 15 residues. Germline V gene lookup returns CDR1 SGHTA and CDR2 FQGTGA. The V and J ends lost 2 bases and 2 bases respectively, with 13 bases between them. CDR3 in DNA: TGTGCCAGCAGCTTACCAGCGGGTTCCACCTACGAGCAGTACTTC. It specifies CASSLPAGSTYEQYF.

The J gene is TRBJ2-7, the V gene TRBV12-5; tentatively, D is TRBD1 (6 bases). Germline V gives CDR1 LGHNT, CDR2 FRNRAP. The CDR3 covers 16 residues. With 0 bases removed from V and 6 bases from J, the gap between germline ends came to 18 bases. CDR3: CASGLVPDRLFGEQYF. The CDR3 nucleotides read TGTGCTAGTGGTTTGGTACCAGACAGGCTGTTTGGCGAGCAGTACTTC.

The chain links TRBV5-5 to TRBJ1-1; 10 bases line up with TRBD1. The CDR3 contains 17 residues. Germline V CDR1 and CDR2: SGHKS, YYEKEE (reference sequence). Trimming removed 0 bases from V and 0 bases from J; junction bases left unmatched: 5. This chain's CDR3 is CASSLEDRGRLNTEAFF. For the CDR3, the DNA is TGTGCCAGCAGCTTGGAAGACAGGGGGCGCTTGAACACTGAAGCTTTCTTT.

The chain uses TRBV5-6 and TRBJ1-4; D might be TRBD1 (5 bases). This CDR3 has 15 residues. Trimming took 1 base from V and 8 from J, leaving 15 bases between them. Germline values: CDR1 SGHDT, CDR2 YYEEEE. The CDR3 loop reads CASSLYGTGGEKLFF. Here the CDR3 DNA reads TGTGCCAGCAGCTTGTATGGGACTGGGGGAGAAAAACTGTTTTTT. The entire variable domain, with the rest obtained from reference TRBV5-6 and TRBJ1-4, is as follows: DAGVTQSPTHLIKTRGQQVTLRCSPKSGHDTVSWYQQALGQGPQFIFQYYEEEERQRGNFPDRFSGHQFPNYSSELNVNALLLGDSALYLCASSLYGTGGEKLFFGSGTQLSVL.

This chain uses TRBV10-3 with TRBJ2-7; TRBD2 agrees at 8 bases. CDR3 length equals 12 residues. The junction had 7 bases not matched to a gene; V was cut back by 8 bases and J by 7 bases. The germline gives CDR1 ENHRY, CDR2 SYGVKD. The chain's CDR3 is CAIGGLAQEQYF. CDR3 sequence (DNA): TGTGCCATCGGTGGACTAGCACAAGAGCAGTACTTC.

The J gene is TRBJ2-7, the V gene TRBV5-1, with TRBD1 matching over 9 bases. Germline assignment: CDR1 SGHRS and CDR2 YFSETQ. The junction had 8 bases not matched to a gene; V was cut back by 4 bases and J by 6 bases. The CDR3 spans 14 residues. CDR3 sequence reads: CASSPGQGVSEQYF. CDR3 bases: TGCGCCAGCAGCCCGGGACAGGGAGTTTCCGAGCAGTACTTC.

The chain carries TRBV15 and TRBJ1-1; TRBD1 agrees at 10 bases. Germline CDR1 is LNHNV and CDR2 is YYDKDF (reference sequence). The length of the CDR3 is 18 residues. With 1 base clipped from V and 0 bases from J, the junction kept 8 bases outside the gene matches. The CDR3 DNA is TGTGCCACCAGCAGAGCCGGGACAGGGGTACGGATGAACACTGAAGCTTTCTTT. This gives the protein CATSRAGTGVRMNTEAFF. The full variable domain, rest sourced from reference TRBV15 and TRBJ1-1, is DAMVIQNPRYQVTQFGKPVTLSCSQTLNHNVMYWYQQKSSQAPKLLFHYYDKDFNNEADTPDNFQSRRPNTSFCFLDIRSPGLGDTAMYLCATSRAGTGVRMNTEAFFGQGTRLTVV.

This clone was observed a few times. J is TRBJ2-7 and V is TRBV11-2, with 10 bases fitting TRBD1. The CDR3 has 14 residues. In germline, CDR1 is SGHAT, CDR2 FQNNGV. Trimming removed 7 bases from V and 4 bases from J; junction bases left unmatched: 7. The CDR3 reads CASTFGTGEYEQYF. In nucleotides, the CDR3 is TGTGCCAGCACCTTCGGGACAGGGGAGTACGAGCAGTACTTC.

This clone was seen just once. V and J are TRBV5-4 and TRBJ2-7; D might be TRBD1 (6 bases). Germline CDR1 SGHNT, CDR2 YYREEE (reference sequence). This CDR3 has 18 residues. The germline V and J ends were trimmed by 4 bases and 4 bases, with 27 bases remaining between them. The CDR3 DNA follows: TGTGCCAGCAGCCCACCTATACCATCGACAGGAGAAAGATACGAGCAGTACTTC. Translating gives CASSPPIPSTGERYEQYF.

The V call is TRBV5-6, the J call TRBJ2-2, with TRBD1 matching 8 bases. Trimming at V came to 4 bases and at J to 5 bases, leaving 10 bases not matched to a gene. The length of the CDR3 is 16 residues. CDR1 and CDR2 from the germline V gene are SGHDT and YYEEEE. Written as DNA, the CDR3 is TGTGCCAGCAGCCCGATCAGGGGGCGAAGGACCGGGGAGCTGTTTTTT. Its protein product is CASSPIRGRRTGELFF.

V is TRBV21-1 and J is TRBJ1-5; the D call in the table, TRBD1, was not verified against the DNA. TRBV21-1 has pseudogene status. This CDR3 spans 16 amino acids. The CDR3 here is CASSKLGHLSNQPQHF. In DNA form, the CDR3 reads TGTGCCAGCAGCAAATTGGGACACCTTAGCAATCAGCCCCAGCATTTT.

The CDR3 region is CASSEGSGTGLYEQYF. Written as DNA, the CDR3 is TGCGCCAGCAGTGAGGGCTCCGGGACAGGTCTCTACGAGCAGTACTTC. The gene calls are TRBV10-2 and TRBJ2-7; 8 positions agree with TRBD1. From germline, CDR1 is WSHSY and CDR2 SAAADI. CDR3 length: 16 residues. J was trimmed by 3 bases and V by 2 bases; bases with no gene match: 9.

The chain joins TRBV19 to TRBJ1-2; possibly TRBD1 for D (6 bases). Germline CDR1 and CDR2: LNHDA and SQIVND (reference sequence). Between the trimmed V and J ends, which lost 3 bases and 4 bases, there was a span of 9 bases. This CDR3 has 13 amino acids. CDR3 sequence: CASSMGTPYGYTF. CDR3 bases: TGTGCCAGTAGTATGGGGACACCCTATGGCTACACCTTC.

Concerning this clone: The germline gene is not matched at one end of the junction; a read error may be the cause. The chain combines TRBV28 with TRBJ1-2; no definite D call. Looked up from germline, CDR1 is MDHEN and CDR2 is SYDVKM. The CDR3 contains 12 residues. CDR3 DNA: TGTGCCAGCAGAGACTTTAACTACGGCTACACCTTC. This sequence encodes CASRDFNYGYTF.